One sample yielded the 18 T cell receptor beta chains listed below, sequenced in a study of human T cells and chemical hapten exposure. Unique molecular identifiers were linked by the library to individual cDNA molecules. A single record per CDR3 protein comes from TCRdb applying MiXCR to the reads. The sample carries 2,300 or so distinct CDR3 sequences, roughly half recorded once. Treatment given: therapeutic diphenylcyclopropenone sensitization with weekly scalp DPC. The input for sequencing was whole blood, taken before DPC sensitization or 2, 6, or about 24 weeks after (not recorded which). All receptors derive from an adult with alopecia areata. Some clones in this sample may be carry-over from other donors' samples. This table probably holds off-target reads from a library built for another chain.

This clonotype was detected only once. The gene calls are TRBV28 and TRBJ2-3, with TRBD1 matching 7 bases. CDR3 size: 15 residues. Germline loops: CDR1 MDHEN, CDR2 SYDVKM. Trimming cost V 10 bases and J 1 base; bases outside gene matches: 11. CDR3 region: CATAPAGQGTDTQYF. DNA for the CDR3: TGTGCCACAGCCCCTGCCGGACAGGGCACAGATACGCAGTATTTT.

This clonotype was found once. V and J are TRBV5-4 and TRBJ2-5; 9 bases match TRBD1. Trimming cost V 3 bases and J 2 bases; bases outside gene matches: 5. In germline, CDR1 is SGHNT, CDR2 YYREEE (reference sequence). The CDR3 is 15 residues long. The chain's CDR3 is CASSYGQGRQETQYF. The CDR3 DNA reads TGTGCCAGCAGCTATGGACAGGGGCGTCAAGAGACCCAGTACTTC.

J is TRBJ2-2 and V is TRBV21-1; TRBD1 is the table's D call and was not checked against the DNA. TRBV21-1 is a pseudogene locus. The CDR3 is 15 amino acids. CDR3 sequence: CASSKSPPGTGELFF. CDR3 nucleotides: TGTGCCAGCAGCAAATCTCCCCCTGGGACCGGGGAGCTGTTTTTT.

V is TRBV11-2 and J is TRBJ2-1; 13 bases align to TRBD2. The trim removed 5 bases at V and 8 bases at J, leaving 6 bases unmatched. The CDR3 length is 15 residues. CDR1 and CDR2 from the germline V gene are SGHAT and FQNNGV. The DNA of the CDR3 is TGTGCCAGCAGCCCGAGACTAGCGGGAGGTCATGAGCAGTTCTTC. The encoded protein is CASSPRLAGGHEQFF.

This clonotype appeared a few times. Here the CDR3 reads CASSEYGGPSDNEQFF. The DNA for the CDR3 is TGTGCCAGCAGCGAGTACGGAGGGCCTTCGGACAATGAGCAGTTCTTC. The chain joins TRBV13 to TRBJ2-1, with D perhaps matching TRBD2 (6 bases). Between the trimmed V and J ends, which lost 5 bases and 5 bases, there was a span of 19 bases. CDR3 length: 16 residues. The V gene's germline CDR1 is PRHDT and CDR2 FYEKMQ (reference sequence).

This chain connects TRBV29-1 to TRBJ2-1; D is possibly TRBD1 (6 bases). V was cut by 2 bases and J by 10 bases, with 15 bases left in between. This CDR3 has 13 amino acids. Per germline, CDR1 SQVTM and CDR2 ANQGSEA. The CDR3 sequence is CSVEKRQGTEQFF. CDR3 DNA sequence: TGCAGCGTTGAAAAAAGGCAGGGGACCGAGCAGTTCTTC.

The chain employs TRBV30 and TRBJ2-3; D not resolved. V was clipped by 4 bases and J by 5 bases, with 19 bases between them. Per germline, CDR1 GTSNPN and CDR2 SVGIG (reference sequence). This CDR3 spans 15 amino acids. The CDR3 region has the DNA TGTGCCTGGACCCCAAGTGGGCGCAGTCGAGATACGCAGTATTTT. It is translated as CAWTPSGRSRDTQYF. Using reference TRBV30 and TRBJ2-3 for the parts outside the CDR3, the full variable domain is SQTIHQWPATLVQPVGSPLSLECTVEGTSNPNLYWYRQAAGRGLQLLFYSVGIGQISSEVPQNLSASRPQDRQFILSSKKLLLSDSGFYLCAWTPSGRSRDTQYFGPGTRLTVL.

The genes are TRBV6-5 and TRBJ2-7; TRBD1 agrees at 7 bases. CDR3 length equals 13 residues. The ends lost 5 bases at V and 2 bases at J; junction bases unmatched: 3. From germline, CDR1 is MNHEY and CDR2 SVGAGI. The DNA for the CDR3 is TGTGCCAGCAGTCGGGACAGAACCTACGAGCAGTACTTC. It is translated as CASSRDRTYEQYF.

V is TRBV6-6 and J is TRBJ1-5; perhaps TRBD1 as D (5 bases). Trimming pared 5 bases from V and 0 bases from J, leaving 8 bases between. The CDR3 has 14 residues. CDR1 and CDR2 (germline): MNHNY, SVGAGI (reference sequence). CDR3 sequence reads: CASSRQISNQPQHF. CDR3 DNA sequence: TGTGCCAGCAGTCGACAGATTAGCAATCAGCCCCAGCATTTT.

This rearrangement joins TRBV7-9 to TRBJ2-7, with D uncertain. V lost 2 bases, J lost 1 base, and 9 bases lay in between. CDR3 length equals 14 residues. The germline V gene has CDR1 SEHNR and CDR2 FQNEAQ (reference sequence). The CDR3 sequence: CASSLIGMSYEQYF. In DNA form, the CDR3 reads TGTGCCAGCAGCTTAATTGGGATGTCCTACGAGCAGTACTTC.

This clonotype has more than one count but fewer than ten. In DNA form, the CDR3 reads TGTGCCTGGAGTAGCCCCGGGGCGCGGAGCAGGCCCCAGCATTTT. Translating gives CAWSSPGARSRPQHF. V is TRBV30 and J is TRBJ1-5; perhaps TRBD1 as D (5 bases). Germline V gene lookup returns CDR1 GTSNPN and CDR2 SVGIG (reference sequence). The CDR3 covers 15 residues. Trimming shortened V by 2 bases and J by 9 bases, and 20 bases separated the two germline ends.

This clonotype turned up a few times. This CDR3 is CSVTRAQETQYF. CDR3 nucleotides: TGCAGCGTTACGCGGGCGCAAGAGACCCAGTACTTC. The chain carries TRBV29-1 and TRBJ2-5; D perhaps matches TRBD2 (5 bases). In germline, CDR1 is SQVTM, CDR2 ANQGSEA. V was trimmed by 5 bases and J by 2 bases, leaving 9 bases between them. The CDR3 sequence is 12 residues long.

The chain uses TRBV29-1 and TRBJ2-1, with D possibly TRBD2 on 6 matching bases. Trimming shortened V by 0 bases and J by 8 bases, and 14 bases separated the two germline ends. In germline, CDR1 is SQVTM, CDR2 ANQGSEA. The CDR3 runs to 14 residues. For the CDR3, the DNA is TGCAGCGTTGAAGATCTTCGCAGGGAGGATGAGCAGTTCTTC. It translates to CSVEDLRREDEQFF.

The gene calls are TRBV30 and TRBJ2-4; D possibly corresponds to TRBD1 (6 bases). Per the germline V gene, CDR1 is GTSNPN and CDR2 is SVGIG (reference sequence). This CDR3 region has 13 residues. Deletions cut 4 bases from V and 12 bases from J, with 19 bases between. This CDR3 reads CAWTISTGTRQYF. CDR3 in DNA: TGTGCCTGGACTATATCGACAGGTACCCGTCAGTACTTC.

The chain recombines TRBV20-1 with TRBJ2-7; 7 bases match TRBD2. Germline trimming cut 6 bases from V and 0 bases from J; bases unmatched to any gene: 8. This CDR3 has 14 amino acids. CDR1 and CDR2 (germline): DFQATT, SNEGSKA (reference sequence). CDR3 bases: TGCAGTGCCACGAGCGGGAAGAGCTCCTACGAGCAGTACTTC. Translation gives CSATSGKSSYEQYF.

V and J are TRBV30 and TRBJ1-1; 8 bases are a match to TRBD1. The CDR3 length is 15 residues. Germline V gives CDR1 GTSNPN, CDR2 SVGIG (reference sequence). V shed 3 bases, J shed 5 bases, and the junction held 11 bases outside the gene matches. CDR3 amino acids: CAWRSKTGVETEAFF. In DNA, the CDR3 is TGTGCCTGGAGAAGCAAGACAGGGGTGGAAACTGAAGCTTTCTTT.

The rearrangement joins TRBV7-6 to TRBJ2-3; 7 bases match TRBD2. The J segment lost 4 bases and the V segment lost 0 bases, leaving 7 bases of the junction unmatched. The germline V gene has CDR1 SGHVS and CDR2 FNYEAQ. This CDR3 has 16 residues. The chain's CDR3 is CASSLAGGERADTQYF. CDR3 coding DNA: TGTGCCAGCAGCTTAGCTGGGGGGGAACGGGCAGATACGCAGTATTTT. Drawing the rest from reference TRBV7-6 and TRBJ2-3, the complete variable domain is GAGVSQSPRYKVTKRGQDVALRCDPISGHVSLYWYRQALGQGPEFLTYFNYEAQQDKSGLPNDRFSAERPEGSISTLTIQRTEQRDSAMYRCASSLAGGERADTQYFGPGTRLTVL.

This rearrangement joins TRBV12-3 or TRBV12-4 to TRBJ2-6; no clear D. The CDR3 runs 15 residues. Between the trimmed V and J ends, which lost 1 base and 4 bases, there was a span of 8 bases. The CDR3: CASSLVQAGANVLTF. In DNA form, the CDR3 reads TGTGCCAGCAGTTTAGTCCAGGCAGGGGCCAACGTCCTGACTTTC.